This T cell receptor (beta chain) was sequenced during a study of blood T cells in healthy people across ages. The study, taken as a whole, reports: Both naive CD4+ cell counts and diversity were greater in long-lived donors than in aged donors.

The CDR3 spans 14 residues. Trimming shortened V by 7 bases and J by 1 base, and 13 bases separated the two germline ends. From germline, CDR1 is SEHNR and CDR2 FQNEAQ (reference sequence). Primed by a sample-barcoded 5' primer and a J-beta primer mix, a second PCR proceeded for about 6 to 12 cycles. TCRdb used MiXCR to reprocess the 5' RACE reads, holding one entry per CDR3 protein. The table records over 950,000 distinct CDR3 sequences, roughly half of them present only once. In this sample, this clonotype turned up once. Its antigen is not identified. The sample consisted of blood. J is TRBJ1-1 and V is TRBV7-9; D unresolved. This receptor was taken from an older woman in good health. The CDR3 nucleotides read TGTGCCAGCATGCTTGTAGCAGGGAACACTGAAGCTTTCTTT. Translated, it gives CASMLVAGNTEAFF.